This TCR beta chain derives from a study of shared clonotypes between healthy human individuals (dated by TCRdb to 2019 to 2021). Describing the broader study: A few men and a couple of women, aged 18 to 49 years, made up the cohort. To increase sequencing depth and limit assay-specific biases, different laboratories used diverse techniques to prepare libraries and sequence TCR repertoires. For each donor, three plates each were used for CD4 naive and CD4 memory, two plates were used for CD8 naive, and one plate was used for CD8 memory. To estimate repertoire size and how much clonotype sharing occurs between individuals, the study deeply sequenced the blood TCR repertoires of five or six healthy adults. Each donor's leukapheresis produced roughly between roughly 0.85 and 9 billion PBMCs. Findings and caveats that apply to the study as a whole: Because the study included only a small number of donors, the genetic and exposure-history diversity represented was limited. When a handful of donors were compared, the shared fraction of clonotypes was about 5% for naive CD4, approximately 3.3% for naive CD8, 2.3% for memory CD4, and about 0.36% for memory CD8. Larger estimated clonotype richness was generally found for naive subsets than for memory subsets. Sampling was limited to blood, and TCR repertoires in tissue likely differ from TCR repertoires in blood. Even with the large sequencing depth, rarefaction of the sorted-subset datasets indicated that sequencing was incomplete. Based on pairwise subsampling, the degree of clonotype sharing among donors was expected to be affected by sequencing depth. Compared with non-shared clonotypes, the clonotypes found in all four sorted-subset donors had higher generation probabilities.

The donors were healthy, HIV-negative adults with no recently reported acute infections or vaccinations. Every donor was a Caucasian adult living in Nashville, Tennessee, USA. Magnetic negative selection was used to enrich CD4+ T cells, after which naive cells were positively selected on CD45RA and the negative fraction became the memory subset. Blood was collected by leukapheresis, and PBMCs were isolated by Ficoll-Histopaque density gradient centrifugation and then cryopreserved in liquid nitrogen vapor phase. Purity and quantity of every magnetically sorted T cell population were checked by analytical flow cytometry. Genomic DNA was isolated from each sorted fraction and quantified by UV absorbance on a Nanodrop 2000c. TCR CDR3 regions were amplified from genomic DNA by multiplex PCR using the deep immunoSEQ assay. Genomic DNA extracted from each cell subset was distributed evenly over all wells of several immunoSEQ 96-well plates, and each plate served as one replicate. For sorted subsets, about 200 ng genomic DNA, equal to tens of thousands of T cell genomes, was loaded into each replicate PCR. Purified libraries were quantified with a Qubit 3.0 fluorometer, sized on a Bioanalyzer 2100, and re-quantified with the KAPA Library Quantification kit. A separate single-read 150-cycle Illumina NextSeq 550 flow cell was used to sequence each immunoSEQ 96-well plate. The study's own analysis went as follows. The immunoSEQ output contained only junctional sequences without quality scores, so filtering could not match that applied to full-length reads. To assign V/J genes and CDR3, sequences were annotated using PyIR, a Python wrapper for IgBLAST v1.9, with IMGT germline references. Reads with weak V/J assignments (E-value above 1e-6), missing CDR3, stop codons, out-of-frame junctions, or ambiguous translated residues were removed. V3J clonotypes were defined as sequences sharing an identical inferred V gene, J gene, and CDR3 amino acid sequence. To compute the percentage overlap between repertoires, the number of shared unique clonotypes was divided by the size of the smaller repertoire. Richness of each repertoire was evaluated using RTK rarefaction, the Chao1 estimator, and Recon v2.1 estimates of unobserved clonotypes. Generation probabilities were computed with OLGA for all TCRbeta clonotypes obtained by the gDNA method from four donors. Not all clones reach the TCRdb copy of this immuneACCESS table, which keeps in-frame sequences only. Checked studies attribute under half of the gap to unresolved V genes and leave the rest unexplained. V and J calls plus clone size are reproduced from that table; the DNA served to infer D and trimming. This sample has over a million clones in its table, and approximately 98.5% of those were observed once. The top ten clonotypes cover approximately 0.4% of the sample.

V is cut by 11 bases and J by 6 bases, and the space between the germline ends is 10 bases. The CDR3 covers 10 residues, taking in both the cysteine and the phenylalanine. Only the CDR3 DNA is retained, 30 bases long and in frame from the first base. From the germline V gene, CDR1 is SNHLY and CDR2 is FYNNEI. As concerns this clone: The target of this receptor is not known. No much larger clonotype is one base removed from it; base qualities were not supplied.

The chain is assembled from TRBV2 and TRBJ1-2; no confident D gene assignment can be made. The origin of this receptor is a young man in good health. Sequenced sample: naive CD4+ T cells sorted from blood. The sample's cell subset or site, from its label and the paper: CD45RA+ positively selected. The nucleotide sequence is TGTGCCTGCCGATTGGATGGCTACACCTTC. Its amino acids are CACRLDGYTF.